This T cell receptor beta chain was sequenced for a study of TIL therapy for anti-PD-1-resistant metastatic lung cancer. Study context: Progressing patients received lymphodepletion, expanded TIL infusion and IL-2. Tumors had a median PD-L1 proportion score of about 6%. By whole-exome sequencing, median non-synonymous tumor mutation burden was roughly 1.6 mutations per megabase.

This sample's time point: pre-treatment sample, taken before nivolumab and TIL therapy. Patients were adults with stage 4 NSCLC. CDR3 size: 15 residues. CDR1 is SGHTA and CDR2 is FQGNSA in the germline V gene. The ends were cut back, 5 bases at V and 4 bases at J, with 15 bases in the middle. Sequencing used immunoSEQ v3. Clones were sequenced by immunoSEQ multiplex PCR, and TCRdb holds only the in-frame ones, with some missing. The sample lists about 17,000 clones; around 82% were seen once. The chain employs TRBV7-2 and TRBJ1-5; D might be TRBD1 (5 bases). This clonotype was obtained from a person aged 25 to 85 with non-small cell lung cancer. Here the sequenced sample was blood, taken at baseline. The CDR3 DNA reads TGTGCCAGCAGCCAGAAGCCAGGGCCAAATCAGCCCCAGCATTTT. Translating it yields CASSQKPGPNQPQHF.